The rows below give T cell receptor beta chains drawn from one sample of a study of blood T cell repertoires in COVID-19. Measured with immunoSEQ multiplex PCR; TCRdb has only the in-frame clones, and not every one. The repertoire consists of some 160,000 clones, with about 85% occurring once and the leading ten covering approximately 12%. Sequenced sample: peripheral blood. Source of these receptors: a man aged 65-85 years who had recovered from COVID-19. CDR3s include the opening cysteine and the closing phenylalanine or tryptophan. A D gene is named only where the DNA matches it firmly. Size is stated for part of the rows, as once, few or many counts, or as a class when the clone is expanded.

cdr3_length j_call d_call clone_size v_call cdr3_nt cdr3_aa
14 TRBJ1-2 - - TRBV6-5 TGTGCCAGCAGTTGGGACATCTTTAACTATGGCTACACCTTC CASSWDIFNYGYTF
15 TRBJ1-1 - - TRBV18 TGTGCCAGCTCACCGTCCGGGGGGTTGAACACTGAAGCTTTCTTT CASSPSGGLNTEAFF
15 TRBJ1-2 TRBD1 - TRBV6-5 TGTGCCAGCAGTACCTCTGGGACCCAGGGGGGACAGTACACCTTC CASSTSGTQGGQYTF
12 TRBJ2-7 - - TRBV5-1 TGCGCCAGCGGGCAGGGTGCCTACGAGCAGTACTTC CASGQGAYEQYF
15 TRBJ2-3 - - TRBV6-2/TRBV6-3 TGTGCCAGCAGTTACGGTTCAGAAAACACAGATACGCAGTATTTT CASSYGSENTDTQYF
14 TRBJ1-2 - once TRBV5-4 TGTGCCAGCAGCTTGGATAGCAGTAACTATGGCTACACCTTC CASSLDSSNYGYTF
14 TRBJ1-1 - - TRBV7-6 TGTGCCAGCAGCTTAACTGCGAAGAACACTGAAGCTTTCTTT CASSLTAKNTEAFF
14 TRBJ1-2 - - TRBV6-5 TGTGCCAGCAGACCGGGGGGCAGACCCTATGGCTACACCTTC CASRPGGRPYGYTF
15 TRBJ2-3 - - TRBV9 TGTGCCAGCAGCGTATCGCCGAGGAGCACAGATACGCAGTATTTT CASSVSPRSTDTQYF
13 TRBJ1-1 - few TRBV12-3/TRBV12-4 TGTGCCAGCAGTTTTGCAGAGAACACTGAAGCTTTCTTT CASSFAENTEAFF
14 TRBJ2-7 TRBD1 once TRBV6-5 TGTGCCAGCAGAAAGACAGGGGGCTCCTACGAGCAGTACTTC CASRKTGGSYEQYF
13 TRBJ1-3 TRBD1 - TRBV11-2 TGTGCCAGCAGACAGGGGGCAGGAAACACCATATATTTT CASRQGAGNTIYF